This TCR beta chain was retrieved from a study of blood T cell repertoires in COVID-19. Only in-frame clones appear in the TCRdb table, and some are missing; sequencing was by immunoSEQ multiplex PCR. The table lists over 250,000 clones, approximately 86% of them singletons. The CDR3 totals 15 residues. Germline CDR1 MNHEY, CDR2 SMNVEV (reference sequence). Trimming removed 0 bases from V and 2 bases from J; junction bases left unmatched: 4. The sequenced sample consisted of peripheral blood. This clonotype originated in a woman in her 70s with COVID-19, enrolled during active disease. The chain is built from TRBV27 and TRBJ2-7; TRBD1 matches 7 bases. The CDR3 is CASSLSIQGAYEQYF. In DNA form, the CDR3 reads TGTGCCAGCAGTTTATCGATTCAGGGGGCCTACGAGCAGTACTTC.